The sequence of this T cell receptor (beta chain) was determined in a study of T cells after yellow fever vaccination. This clonotype has a count of ten or more. Its cognate antigen is unknown. One entry per CDR3 protein results from TCRdb running MiXCR on the 5' RACE reads. This table holds tens of thousands of distinct CDR3 sequences, about 7% found once. The germline V and J ends were trimmed by 6 bases and 6 bases, with 9 bases remaining between them. The CDR3 length is 11 residues. General study findings and limits: Abundant clonotypes from the bulk population could get into FACS-sorted repertoires as contaminants.

This chain links TRBV12-3 or TRBV12-4 with TRBJ2-7; D possibly corresponds to TRBD2 (5 bases). Material: CD8+ T cells sorted from PBMCs, obtained 15 days after the yellow fever booster vaccination. This sequence originates from a man aged 25 to 40 who received the YFV17D yellow fever vaccine. CDR3 coding DNA: TGTGCCAGCAGCTCGAGCGGCGAGCAGTACTTC. Its translation is CASSSSGEQYF.